This TCR beta chain was documented in a study of graft-versus-host responses after intestinal transplantation. Germline V gene sequence: CDR1 MNHEY, CDR2 SMNVEV (reference sequence). V was cut by 3 bases and J by 7 bases, with 10 bases left in between. CDR3 length: 14 amino acids. The table came from immunoSEQ multiplex PCR; TCRdb's copy has only in-frame clones and leaves some out. Found here are about 7,000 clones, about three quarters of them singletons; the top ten hold around 19%. Tissue processing of the graft released intraepithelial and lamina propria lymphocytes from it. The chain has TRBV27 and TRBJ1-6; the D is unclear. The sample in question was ileum tissue, obtained about 32 weeks after intestinal transplantation. This clonotype originated in a human patient who received an intestinal transplant, so some T cells may come from the graft donor. The CDR3 DNA reads TGTGCCAGCAGTTTGAGGGCAGAGAATTCACCCCTCCACTTT. This encodes CASSLRAENSPLHF.